This note documents a single T cell receptor beta chain sequence. Its target antigen remains unknown. One base away there is no much larger clone; base qualities are not given. Genomic DNA was used as template for profiling of TCR beta VDJ combinations and CDR3 sequences. An Illumina HiSeq 2000 was the platform used for TCR repertoire sequencing. Regarding the original processing steps: TRBV/TRBJ rearrangement plots, CDR3 size and DJ length profiles, and Simpson's diversity index were used to assess repertoires. The most abundant DNA sequence in the deep sequencing data was taken as the immunodominant clone. CDR3 amino acid sequences were checked for sharing across subjects and were also compared against the VDJdb database and published repertoires. TCRdb handled the public reads itself, with Q25 trimming in fastp and clone calling in MiXCR, and kept productive beta chains. CDR3 protein sequences are deduplicated, and each keeps its most common genes and DNA. TCRdb, rather than the study authors, made the V and J calls. The sample table shows 75,000 to 80,000 distinct CDR3 sequences, and under 80% are seen once. The ten largest clonotypes hold roughly 80% of the sample.

Looking up the germline V gene yields CDR1 SNHLY and CDR2 FYNNEI. The CDR3 spans 15 residues, from the cysteine through the phenylalanine. Just CDR3 DNA is preserved here, 45 bases in frame from base 1. For this chain, trimming is 3 bases at the V end and 1 base at the J end, and the number of junction bases without a gene match is 2. This specimen belongs to a study of CD8+CD57+ T cells in acquired aplastic anemia (dated by TCRdb to the late 2010s). In the study overall: A mean of around 3.3 ug of DNA, ranging from 0.2 to 27.4 ug, was extracted from sorted CD4+ and CD8+ cells. A CD8+CD57+ expansion meant a frequency higher than the mean frequency seen in healthy subjects. Study-wide conclusions, independent of this receptor: No significant difference in CD8+ Simpson's diversity was found between patients and healthy controls (P=0.060). Some 27 CD8+ CDR3 sequences were found in both patients and controls but appeared to be highly expressed in patients and within the immunodominant clones of the patients.

The patients picked for sequencing were ones in whom flow cytometry had shown an expansion of CD8+CD57+ cells. All patients had severe acquired aplastic anemia diagnosed by International Study of Aplastic Anemia and Agranulocytosis and Camitta criteria. No patient had received any therapy when blood was sampled. In the study, sorted CD4+ and CD8+ blood T cells from patients with severe aplastic anemia and from healthy subjects underwent deep sequencing of TCR repertoires. In the USA, patient enrollment took place under clinicaltrials.gov protocols 00001620, 01623167, 00001397, 00071045, 00081523 and 00961064. Ficoll-Paque density gradient centrifugation was used to isolate peripheral blood mononuclear cells. Before DNA extraction, CD4+ and CD8+ T cells were sorted by FACS or by magnetic beads.

The rearrangement combines TRBV2 with TRBJ2-3, and 9 junctional nucleotides match TRBD1. Material: sorted CD4+, CD8+, or CD8+CD57+ T cells (not recorded which) from PBMCs. This clonotype originated in a human donor with aplastic anemia. The CDR3 region reads CASSEGDRGTDTQYF. The DNA reads as follows: TGTGCCAGCAGTGAGGGGGACAGGGGCACAGATACGCAGTATTTT. Reference TRBV2 and TRBJ2-3 genes cover what lies past the CDR3, so the full variable domain is EPEVTQTPSHQVTQMGQEVILRCVPISNHLYFYWYRQILGQKVEFLVSFYNNEISEKSEIFDDQFSVERPDGSNFTLKIRSTKLEDSAMYFCASSEGDRGTDTQYFGPGTRLTVL.